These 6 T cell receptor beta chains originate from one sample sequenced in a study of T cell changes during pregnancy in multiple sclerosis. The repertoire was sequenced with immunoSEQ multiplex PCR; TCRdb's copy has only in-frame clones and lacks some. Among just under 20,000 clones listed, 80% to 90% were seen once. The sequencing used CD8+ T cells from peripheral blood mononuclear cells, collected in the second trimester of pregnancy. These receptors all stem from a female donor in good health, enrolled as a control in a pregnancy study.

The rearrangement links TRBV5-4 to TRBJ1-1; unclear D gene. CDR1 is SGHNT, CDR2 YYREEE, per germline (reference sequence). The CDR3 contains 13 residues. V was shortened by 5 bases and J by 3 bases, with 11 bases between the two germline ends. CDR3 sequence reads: CASRPDMHTEAFF. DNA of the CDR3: TGTGCCAGCAGGCCCGACATGCACACTGAAGCTTTCTTT.

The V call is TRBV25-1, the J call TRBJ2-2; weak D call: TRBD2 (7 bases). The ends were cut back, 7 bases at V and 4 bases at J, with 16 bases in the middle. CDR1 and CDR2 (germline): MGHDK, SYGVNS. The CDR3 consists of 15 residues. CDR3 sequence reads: CASTDGGPITGELFF. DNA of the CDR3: TGTGCCAGCACCGACGGGGGGCCTATCACCGGGGAGCTGTTTTTT.

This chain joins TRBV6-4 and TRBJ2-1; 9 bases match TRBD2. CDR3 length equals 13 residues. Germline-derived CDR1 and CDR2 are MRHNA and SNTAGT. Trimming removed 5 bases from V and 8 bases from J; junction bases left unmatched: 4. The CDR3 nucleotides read TGTGCCAGCAGTTTAGCGGGAGAGGATGAGCAGTTCTTC. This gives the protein CASSLAGEDEQFF.

In nucleotides, the CDR3 is TGTGCCAGCAGCGTTGGGGCAAGGCGGACAAATTCACCCCTCCACTTT. Translated, it gives CASSVGARRTNSPLHF. The chain uses TRBV9 and TRBJ1-6, with TRBD1 as a possible D gene (5 bases). CDR1 is SGDLS, CDR2 YYNGEE, per germline. Trimming took 2 bases from V and 7 from J, leaving 16 bases between them. CDR3 length: 16 amino acids.

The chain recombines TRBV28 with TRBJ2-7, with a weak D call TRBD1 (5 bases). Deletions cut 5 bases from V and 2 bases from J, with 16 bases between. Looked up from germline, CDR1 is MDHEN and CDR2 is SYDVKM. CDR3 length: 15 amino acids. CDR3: CASSGAGNLPYEQYF. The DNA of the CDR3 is TGTGCCAGCAGTGGGGCTGGGAACCTCCCCTACGAGCAGTACTTC.

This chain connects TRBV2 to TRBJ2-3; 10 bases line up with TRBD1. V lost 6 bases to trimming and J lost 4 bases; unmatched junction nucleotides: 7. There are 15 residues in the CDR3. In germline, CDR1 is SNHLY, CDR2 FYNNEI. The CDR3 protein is CASRVGQGMADTQYF. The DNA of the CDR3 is TGTGCCAGCAGAGTGGGACAGGGGATGGCAGATACGCAGTATTTT.